This TCR beta chain originates from a study of OX40 agonist ivuxolimab in advanced cancers. With V trimmed by 2 bases and J by 4 bases, 8 bases remained unmatched. CDR1 and CDR2 (germline): MNHEY, SVGAGI. The CDR3 consists of 16 residues. Clones were sequenced by immunoSEQ multiplex PCR, and TCRdb holds only the in-frame ones, with some missing. The data hold nearly 60,000 clones, with over 80% observed a single time. This rearrangement joins TRBV6-5 to TRBJ2-3, with TRBD1 matching 8 bases. Sequences were derived from CD4+ or CD8+ T cells sorted from blood, sampled in a trial of the OX40 agonist ivuxolimab. The sequence derives from an adult with an advanced solid tumor such as melanoma, head and neck, liver or kidney cancer. The CDR3 bases are TGTGCCAGCAGTTACCGTGGCAGGGGGCGATCAGATACGCAGTATTTT. Translated, it gives CASSYRGRGRSDTQYF.